This note documents a single T cell receptor beta chain sequence. This record belongs to a study of molecular identifiers for immune sequencing clone quantification. As for the study in general: The replicates split RNA from approximately 22,000 or 94,000 naive CD8 cells five ways and sequenced four.

TCRdb reanalysed the PCR reads using MiXCR and keeps one entry per CDR3 protein. The sample has under 100,000 distinct CDR3 sequences, about 23% seen once. V dropped 9 bases and J dropped 2; count of bases not matched to a gene: 8. This CDR3 region has 15 residues. Germline lookup yields CDR1 LNHDA and CDR2 SQIVND (reference sequence). Sequencing was performed on naive CD8+ T cells from blood, with Jurkat cell RNA spiked in. Subset here: FACS-sorted CD8+CD4-CCR7+CD45RA+ naive T cells. This chain uses TRBV19 with TRBJ2-7; the match to TRBD2 covers 12 bases. The clonotype originates from a human donor in good health. Some libraries in this study had Jurkat cell RNA spiked in. The CDR3 DNA reads TGTGCCAGCGCTTATTCTAGCGGGGGGGCCTACGAGCAGTACTTC. As protein: CASAYSSGGAYEQYF. Using reference TRBV19 and TRBJ2-7 for the parts outside the CDR3, the full variable domain is DGGITQSPKYLFRKEGQNVTLSCEQNLNHDAMYWYRQDPGQGLRLIYYSQIVNDFQKGDIAEGYSVSREKKESFPLTVTSAQKNPTAFYLCASAYSSGGAYEQYFGPGTRLTVT.